Listed below are T cell receptor beta chains from one sample, sequenced in a study of CD8+ T cells in alopecia areata. Only in-frame clones appear in the TCRdb table, and some are missing; sequencing was by immunoSEQ multiplex PCR. This table has some 240,000 clones, about 57% appearing once. The sample here was CD4+ T cells sorted from blood, taken at week 4, from a patient treated with tofacitinib. The source is a human donor with alopecia areata. CDR3s include the opening cysteine and the closing phenylalanine or tryptophan. D genes are given only for firm matches. Some rows have no size entry. The others give once, few or many, or a class for an expanded clone.

size: once
V: TRBV7-2
J: TRBJ1-1
D: -
CDR3: CASSSEEGGRAEAFF
DNA: TGTGCCAGCAGCTCAGAGGAGGGTGGTAGGGCTGAAGCTTTCTTT

size: many
V: TRBV7-7
J: TRBJ2-1
D: -
CDR3: CASSLGISSNEQFF
DNA: TGTGCCAGCAGCCTAGGGATTAGTAGTAATGAGCAGTTCTTC

size: -
V: TRBV11-3
J: TRBJ2-4
D: -
CDR3: CASSLKLGGINIQYF
DNA: TGTGCCAGCAGCTTAAAGCTCGGGGGTATAAACATTCAGTACTTC

size: -
V: TRBV29-1
J: TRBJ1-1
D: TRBD1
CDR3: CSVEAGQGMNTEAFF
DNA: TGCAGCGTTGAAGCCGGACAGGGTATGAACACTGAAGCTTTCTTT

size: -
V: TRBV10-3
J: TRBJ2-1
D: -
CDR3: CAISESSAGRYNEQFF
DNA: TGTGCCATCAGTGAGTCATCGGCAGGGAGGTACAATGAGCAGTTCTTC

size: -
V: TRBV1
J: TRBJ2-1
D: -
CDR3: CTSSQAPSRAQGGNEQFF
DNA: TGCACCAGCAGCCAAGCCCCCTCCCGGGCCCAGGGAGGGAATGAGCAGTTCTTC

size: -
V: TRBV10-3
J: TRBJ1-5
D: -
CDR3: CASRQSGSNQPQHF
DNA: TGTGCCAGCCGACAATCGGGGAGCAATCAGCCCCAGCATTTT

size: -
V: TRBV4-3
J: TRBJ1-5
D: -
CDR3: CASSQEEFQPQHF
DNA: TGCGCCAGCAGCCAAGAAGAGTTTCAGCCCCAGCATTTT

size: -
V: TRBV11-3
J: TRBJ2-2
D: -
CDR3: CASSYRTVGLAGELFF
DNA: TGTGCCAGCAGCTATAGGACAGTCGGACTGGCCGGGGAGCTGTTTTTT

size: -
V: TRBV5-1
J: TRBJ2-5
D: TRBD2
CDR3: CASSAGTSGLQETQYF
DNA: TGCGCCAGCAGCGCGGGGACTAGCGGACTCCAAGAGACCCAGTACTTC